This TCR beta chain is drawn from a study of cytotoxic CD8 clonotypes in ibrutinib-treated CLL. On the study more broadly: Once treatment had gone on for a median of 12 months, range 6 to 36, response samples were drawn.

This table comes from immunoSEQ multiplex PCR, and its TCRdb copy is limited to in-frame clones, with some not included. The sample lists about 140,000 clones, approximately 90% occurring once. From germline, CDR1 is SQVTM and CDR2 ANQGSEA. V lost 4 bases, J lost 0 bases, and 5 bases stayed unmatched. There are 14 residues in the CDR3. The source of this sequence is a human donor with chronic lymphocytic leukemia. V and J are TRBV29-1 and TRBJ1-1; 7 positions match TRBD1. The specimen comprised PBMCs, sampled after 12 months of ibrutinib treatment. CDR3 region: CSVAQGSMNTEAFF. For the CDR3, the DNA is TGCAGCGTTGCACAGGGGTCCATGAACACTGAAGCTTTCTTT.